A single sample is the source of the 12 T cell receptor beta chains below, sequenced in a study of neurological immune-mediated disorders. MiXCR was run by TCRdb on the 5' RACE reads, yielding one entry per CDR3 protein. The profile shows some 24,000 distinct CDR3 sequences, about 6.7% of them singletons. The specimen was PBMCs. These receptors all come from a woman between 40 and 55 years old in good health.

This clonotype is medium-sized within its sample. CDR3 nucleotides: TGTGCCAGCAGTCCACGACTAGCGGGAGCCTACGAGCAGTACTTC. Amino acid sequence: CASSPRLAGAYEQYF. The chain employs TRBV12-3 or TRBV12-4 and TRBJ2-7, with 12 positions matching TRBD2. V dropped 5 bases and J dropped 2; count of bases not matched to a gene: 4. This CDR3 region has 15 residues.

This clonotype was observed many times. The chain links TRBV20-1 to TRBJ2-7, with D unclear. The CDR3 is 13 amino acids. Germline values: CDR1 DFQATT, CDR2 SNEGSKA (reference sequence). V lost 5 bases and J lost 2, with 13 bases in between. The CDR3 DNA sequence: TGCAGTGCTTGTACCCCAGGCACCTACGAGCAGTACTTC. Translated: CSACTPGTYEQYF.

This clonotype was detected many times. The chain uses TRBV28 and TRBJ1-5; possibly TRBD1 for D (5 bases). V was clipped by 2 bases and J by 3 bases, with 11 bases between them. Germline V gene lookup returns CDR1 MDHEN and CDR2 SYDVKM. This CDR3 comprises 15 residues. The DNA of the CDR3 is TGTGCCAGCAGTTTACATGGGGCCTTCAATCAGCCCCAGCATTTT. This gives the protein CASSLHGAFNQPQHF.

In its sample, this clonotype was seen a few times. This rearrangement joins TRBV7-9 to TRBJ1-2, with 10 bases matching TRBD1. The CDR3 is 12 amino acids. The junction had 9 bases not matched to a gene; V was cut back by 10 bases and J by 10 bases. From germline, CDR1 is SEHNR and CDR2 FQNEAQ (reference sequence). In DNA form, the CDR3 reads TGTGCCACCTCCGGGACAGGGGTATACTACACCTTC. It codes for CATSGTGVYYTF. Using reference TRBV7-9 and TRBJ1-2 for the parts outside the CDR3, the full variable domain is DTGVSQNPRHKITKRGQNVTFRCDPISEHNRLYWYRQTLGQGPEFLTYFQNEAQLEKSRLLSDRFSAERPKGSFSTLEIQRTEQGDSAMYLCATSGTGVYYTFGSGTRLTVV.

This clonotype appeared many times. CDR3 nucleotides: TGTGCCAGCAGTTCAACGGCCCTCTACGAGCAGTACTTC. Its translation: CASSSTALYEQYF. The rearrangement uses TRBV6-6 and TRBJ2-7; D unresolved. The germline gives CDR1 MNHNY, CDR2 SVGAGI (reference sequence). V shed 4 bases and J shed 3 bases, with 10 bases lying between them. This CDR3 comprises 13 residues.

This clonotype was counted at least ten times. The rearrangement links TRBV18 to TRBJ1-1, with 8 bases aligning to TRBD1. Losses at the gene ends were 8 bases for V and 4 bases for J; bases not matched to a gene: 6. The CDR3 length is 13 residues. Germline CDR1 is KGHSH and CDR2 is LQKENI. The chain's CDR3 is CASDRGSSTEAFF. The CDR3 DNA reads TGTGCCAGCGACAGGGGATCGTCCACTGAAGCTTTCTTT.

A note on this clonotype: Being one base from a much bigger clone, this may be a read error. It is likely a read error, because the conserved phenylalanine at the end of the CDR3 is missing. The CDR3 nucleotides are TGTGCCAGCAGCCAGTCAGGGGCCAAAAACATTCAGTACGTC. Protein product: CASSQSGAKNIQYV. This chain uses TRBV14 with TRBJ2-4, with D possibly matching TRBD1 (5 bases). Germline V gives CDR1 SGHDN, CDR2 FVKESK. The CDR3 has 14 residues. Trimming removed 3 bases at V and 1 base at J, with 7 bases between.

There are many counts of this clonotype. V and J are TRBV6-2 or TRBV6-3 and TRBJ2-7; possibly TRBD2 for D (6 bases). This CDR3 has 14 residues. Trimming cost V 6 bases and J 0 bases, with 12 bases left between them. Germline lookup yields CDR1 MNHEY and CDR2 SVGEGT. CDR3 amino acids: CASRPLGGSYEQYF. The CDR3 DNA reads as TGTGCCAGCAGGCCCCTCGGGGGCTCCTACGAGCAGTACTTC.

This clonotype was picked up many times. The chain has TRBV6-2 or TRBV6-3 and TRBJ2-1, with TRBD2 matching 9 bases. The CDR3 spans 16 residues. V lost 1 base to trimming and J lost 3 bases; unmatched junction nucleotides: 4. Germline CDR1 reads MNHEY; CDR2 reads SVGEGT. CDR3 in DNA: TGTGCCAGCAGTTACTTGGGGACTAGCTTCTACAATGAGCAGTTCTTC. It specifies CASSYLGTSFYNEQFF.

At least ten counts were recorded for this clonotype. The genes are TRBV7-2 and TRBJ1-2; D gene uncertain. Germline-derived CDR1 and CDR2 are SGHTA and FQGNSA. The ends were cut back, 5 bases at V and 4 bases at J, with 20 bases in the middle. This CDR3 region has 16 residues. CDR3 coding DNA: TGTGCCAGCAGCCACTCTACGGGCTTTATGGGCTATGGCTACACCTTC. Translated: CASSHSTGFMGYGYTF. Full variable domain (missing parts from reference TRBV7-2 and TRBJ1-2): GAGVSQSPSNKVTEKGKDVELRCDPISGHTALYWYRQSLGQGLEFLIYFQGNSAPDKSGLPSDRFSAERTGGSVSTLTIQRTQQEDSAVYLCASSHSTGFMGYGYTFGSGTRLTVV.

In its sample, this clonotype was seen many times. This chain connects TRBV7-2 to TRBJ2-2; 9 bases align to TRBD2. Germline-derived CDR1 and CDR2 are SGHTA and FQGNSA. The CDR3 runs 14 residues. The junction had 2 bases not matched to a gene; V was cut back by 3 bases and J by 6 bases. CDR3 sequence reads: CASSLIAGAGELFF. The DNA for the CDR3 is TGTGCCAGCAGCTTGATAGCGGGAGCCGGGGAGCTGTTTTTT.

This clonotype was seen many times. The chain's CDR3 is CASSQGLQQYF. CDR3 nucleotide sequence: TGTGCCAGCAGCCAGGGACTCCAACAGTACTTC. The J gene is TRBJ2-7, the V gene TRBV14; D perhaps matches TRBD2 (6 bases). Trimming pared 3 bases from V and 10 bases from J, leaving 10 bases between. The CDR3 totals 11 residues. Germline CDR1 reads SGHDN; CDR2 reads FVKESK.